The T cell receptor (beta chain) described here comes from a study of cytomegalovirus exposure and HLA in healthy donors. Study-level findings and limits: V- and J-gene trimming in TCR beta was tied to a missense DCLRE1C variant by an analysis performed later. Sequencing probably produced one cluster of sequence variants that were highly shared. According to an earlier analysis, most TCR beta V segments yielded productive rearrangements about 87% or about 30% of the time.

This CDR3 has 14 residues. Trimming removed 1 base from V and 3 bases from J; junction bases left unmatched: 2. Germline V lookup: CDR1 MDHEN, CDR2 SYDVKM. A remark on this clone: Its antigen is currently unknown.

A multiplex PCR was run with 60 Vbeta primers and 13 Jbeta primers. The repertoire was sequenced with immunoSEQ multiplex PCR; TCRdb's copy has only in-frame clones and lacks some. The profile shows 200,000 to 250,000 clones, 70% to 85% of them singletons. This TCR came from a woman aged 55-69 years in good health and CMV-seropositive. This chain connects TRBV28 to TRBJ2-7; 8 nucleotides agree with TRBD1. Sequenced input: PBMCs. CDR3: CASSLFGTGYEQYF. The CDR3 DNA reads as TGTGCCAGCAGTTTATTCGGGACAGGCTACGAGCAGTACTTC.